Listed below are T cell receptor beta chains from one sample, sequenced in a study of blood T cell repertoires in COVID-19. Profiled with immunoSEQ multiplex PCR; TCRdb holds only in-frame clones, not every one. The sample contains about 290,000 clones, about nine tenths of which appear only once. Sequencing was carried out using PBMCs or T cells enriched from blood (not recorded which). These receptors were obtained from a woman aged 40 to 50 who had recovered from COVID-19. The CDR3 runs from the conserved cysteine through the conserved F or W. D genes are given only for firm matches. Not all rows give a size; the values are once, few, many and, for expanded clones, a class.

clone size: NA; D gene: TRBD1; V gene: TRBV12-3/TRBV12-4; J gene: TRBJ1-2; CDR3 DNA: TGTGCCAGTAGGTCCTTGGGACAGAAAATCTTC; CDR3 protein: CASRSLGQKIF
clone size: NA; D gene: NA; V gene: TRBV7-3; J gene: TRBJ1-1; CDR3 DNA: TGTGCCAGCAGTCAGTCGTCGGGACTCCAGAAAGCTTTCTTT; CDR3 protein: CASSQSSGLQKAFF
clone size: NA; D gene: NA; V gene: TRBV14; J gene: TRBJ1-1; CDR3 DNA: TGTGCCAGCAGCCAAGATCACGGGAAATACGAAGCTTTCTTT; CDR3 protein: CASSQDHGKYEAFF
clone size: NA; D gene: NA; V gene: TRBV6-1; J gene: TRBJ1-2; CDR3 DNA: TGTGCCAGCAGTGAAGCTTTCTCTGGACAGACTGGCTACACCTTC; CDR3 protein: CASSEAFSGQTGYTF
clone size: NA; D gene: NA; V gene: TRBV7-3; J gene: TRBJ2-7; CDR3 DNA: TGTGCCAGCAGCTCCCGAGTCTGGAGCGAGCAGTACTTC; CDR3 protein: CASSSRVWSEQYF
clone size: NA; D gene: TRBD1; V gene: TRBV7-7; J gene: TRBJ1-6; CDR3 DNA: TGTGCTAGCAGCCCGGGACAGAATAATTCACCCCTCCACTTT; CDR3 protein: CASSPGQNNSPLHF
clone size: NA; D gene: TRBD1; V gene: TRBV2; J gene: TRBJ2-7; CDR3 DNA: TGTGCCAGCAAAGGACAGGGGGTTTTATATGGCGAGCAGTACTTC; CDR3 protein: CASKGQGVLYGEQYF
clone size: NA; D gene: TRBD1; V gene: TRBV2; J gene: TRBJ2-7; CDR3 DNA: TGTGCCAGCACCCACGGGACAGGGACTACCTACGAGCAGTACTTC; CDR3 protein: CASTHGTGTTYEQYF
clone size: NA; D gene: NA; V gene: TRBV7-7; J gene: TRBJ1-1; CDR3 DNA: TGTGCTAGCAGCTACTATGGGGGCAATGAAGCTTTCTTT; CDR3 protein: CASSYYGGNEAFF
clone size: NA; D gene: TRBD1; V gene: TRBV6-1; J gene: TRBJ2-3; CDR3 DNA: TGTGCCAGCAGTGAAGGACAGGGAGTCACAGATACGCAGTATTTT; CDR3 protein: CASSEGQGVTDTQYF
clone size: NA; D gene: NA; V gene: TRBV11-1; J gene: TRBJ1-1; CDR3 DNA: TGTGCCAGCAGCTTAGGGGGCCACACTGAAGCTTTCTTT; CDR3 protein: CASSLGGHTEAFF
clone size: once; D gene: NA; V gene: TRBV5-4; J gene: TRBJ2-7; CDR3 DNA: TGTGCCAGCAGTTTTCAAATCTCCTACGAGCAGTACTTC; CDR3 protein: CASSFQISYEQYF
clone size: NA; D gene: NA; V gene: TRBV6-1; J gene: TRBJ1-1; CDR3 DNA: TGTGCCAGCAGTGAAGCTAACGATGAGGAAGCTTTCTTT; CDR3 protein: CASSEANDEEAFF
clone size: once; D gene: TRBD1; V gene: TRBV5-1; J gene: TRBJ1-2; CDR3 DNA: TGCGCCAGCAGCTTGGAAATACAGGGGGTCTATGGCTACACCTTC; CDR3 protein: CASSLEIQGVYGYTF
clone size: NA; D gene: TRBD1; V gene: TRBV30; J gene: TRBJ1-1; CDR3 DNA: TGTGCCTGGAGTGTATTGGGGACAGCGAACACTGAAGCTTTCTTT; CDR3 protein: CAWSVLGTANTEAFF
clone size: NA; D gene: TRBD1; V gene: TRBV29-1; J gene: TRBJ1-1; CDR3 DNA: TGCAGCGTGGAGGAACAGGGGGGAGGAACTGAAGCTTTCTTT; CDR3 protein: CSVEEQGGGTEAFF
clone size: NA; D gene: TRBD1; V gene: TRBV7-3; J gene: TRBJ1-1; CDR3 DNA: TGTGCCAGCAGCCACAGGGGGACTGGCACTGAAGCTTTCTTT; CDR3 protein: CASSHRGTGTEAFF
clone size: once; D gene: NA; V gene: TRBV3-1/TRBV3-2; J gene: TRBJ2-2; CDR3 DNA: TGTGCCAGCAGCCTAAGGGGGGGGCCCACCGGGGAGCTGTTTTTT; CDR3 protein: CASSLRGGPTGELFF
clone size: NA; D gene: TRBD2; V gene: TRBV30; J gene: TRBJ2-2; CDR3 DNA: TGTGCCTGGAGTCCTTTAGCGGGGGTATTGGCCGGGGAGCTGTTTTTT; CDR3 protein: CAWSPLAGVLAGELFF
clone size: NA; D gene: NA; V gene: TRBV7-3; J gene: TRBJ2-3; CDR3 DNA: TGTGCCAGCAGCCTACTTGGAGATACGCAGTATTTT; CDR3 protein: CASSLLGDTQYF
clone size: NA; D gene: NA; V gene: TRBV19; J gene: TRBJ1-5; CDR3 DNA: TGTGCCAGTACCTCTCTGCTCCCGGGGCAGCCCCAGCATTTT; CDR3 protein: CASTSLLPGQPQHF
clone size: NA; D gene: NA; V gene: TRBV19; J gene: TRBJ2-7; CDR3 DNA: TGTGCCAGTAGTATACGTGGTAGAACCGAGCAGTACTTC; CDR3 protein: CASSIRGRTEQYF
clone size: once; D gene: NA; V gene: TRBV5-1; J gene: TRBJ1-3; CDR3 DNA: TGCGCCAGCAGCTCGGGTTACAGGGCGCGTGGAAACACCATATATTTT; CDR3 protein: CASSSGYRARGNTIYF
clone size: NA; D gene: NA; V gene: TRBV27; J gene: TRBJ2-2; CDR3 DNA: TGTGCCAGCAGCCACCCAGGGACCGGGGAGCTGTTTTTT; CDR3 protein: CASSHPGTGELFF
clone size: few; D gene: TRBD1; V gene: TRBV2; J gene: TRBJ1-3; CDR3 DNA: TGTGCCAGCAGCGAACAGGGGGGTGGAAACACCATATATTTT; CDR3 protein: CASSEQGGGNTIYF
clone size: NA; D gene: TRBD1; V gene: TRBV27; J gene: TRBJ1-5; CDR3 DNA: TGTGCCAGCAGTTTAACGGGGGGGCAGGGGGTTCAGCCCCAGCATTTT; CDR3 protein: CASSLTGGQGVQPQHF
clone size: NA; D gene: TRBD1; V gene: TRBV19; J gene: TRBJ1-3; CDR3 DNA: TGTGCCAGTAGTTCGGGACAGGGGGCTGCTGGAAACACCATATATTTT; CDR3 protein: CASSSGQGAAGNTIYF
clone size: few; D gene: NA; V gene: TRBV14; J gene: TRBJ1-2; CDR3 DNA: TGTGCCAGCAGCCCTCGGCAGGGGCATGGCTACACCTTC; CDR3 protein: CASSPRQGHGYTF
clone size: NA; D gene: TRBD1; V gene: TRBV19; J gene: TRBJ1-2; CDR3 DNA: TGTGCCAGTACCGATTGGGACAGGGGGGGCTATGGCTACACCTTC; CDR3 protein: CASTDWDRGGYGYTF
clone size: NA; D gene: TRBD1; V gene: TRBV12-3/TRBV12-4; J gene: TRBJ1-5; CDR3 DNA: TGTGCCAGCAGTGGGGACAGAACTCAGCCCCAGCATTTT; CDR3 protein: CASSGDRTQPQHF
clone size: NA; D gene: NA; V gene: TRBV28; J gene: TRBJ1-1; CDR3 DNA: TGTGCCAGCAGTTTGAGACAGGTTCACATGAACACTGAAGCTTTCTTT; CDR3 protein: CASSLRQVHMNTEAFF
clone size: once; D gene: NA; V gene: TRBV12-3/TRBV12-4; J gene: TRBJ2-7; CDR3 DNA: TGTGCCAGCGCGGGTGATTTCTACGAGCAGTACTTC; CDR3 protein: CASAGDFYEQYF
clone size: NA; D gene: NA; V gene: TRBV5-4; J gene: TRBJ1-1; CDR3 DNA: TGTGCCAGCAGCTCGGGAGGGGCGGAGTCGGAAGCTTTCTTT; CDR3 protein: CASSSGGAESEAFF
clone size: once; D gene: TRBD1; V gene: TRBV2; J gene: TRBJ2-4; CDR3 DNA: TGTGCCAGCAAAAATGGACAGGGGGCCTCGGGCATTCAGTACTTC; CDR3 protein: CASKNGQGASGIQYF
clone size: NA; D gene: NA; V gene: TRBV27; J gene: TRBJ1-1; CDR3 DNA: TGTGCCAGCAGTCCCCGTAGACAGCTGGAAGCTTTCTTT; CDR3 protein: CASSPRRQLEAFF
clone size: NA; D gene: TRBD1; V gene: TRBV27; J gene: TRBJ2-6; CDR3 DNA: TGTGCCAGCAGTTCGCGACAGGGTAGGGCCAACGTCCTGACTTTC; CDR3 protein: CASSSRQGRANVLTF
clone size: NA; D gene: NA; V gene: TRBV5-5; J gene: TRBJ1-1; CDR3 DNA: TGTGCCAGCAGCTTGGTCTCCAACACTGAAGCTTTCTTT; CDR3 protein: CASSLVSNTEAFF
clone size: NA; D gene: TRBD2; V gene: TRBV14; J gene: TRBJ2-7; CDR3 DNA: TGTGCCAGCAGCCAAGGCCTAGCGGGAGTCGGCGAGCAGTACTTC; CDR3 protein: CASSQGLAGVGEQYF
clone size: NA; D gene: NA; V gene: TRBV4-1; J gene: TRBJ1-2; CDR3 DNA: TGCGCCAGCAGCCAATTTACGGGGGGATCTAACTATGGCTACACCTTC; CDR3 protein: CASSQFTGGSNYGYTF
clone size: NA; D gene: NA; V gene: TRBV6-6; J gene: TRBJ2-1; CDR3 DNA: TGTGCCAGCAGGGGTTTTGGGAGGACCTACAATGAGCAGTTCTTC; CDR3 protein: CASRGFGRTYNEQFF
clone size: once; D gene: NA; V gene: TRBV7-3; J gene: TRBJ2-3; CDR3 DNA: TGTGCCAGCAGCTTAACCGAGGCGGCGGGTACGCAGTATTTT; CDR3 protein: CASSLTEAAGTQYF
clone size: NA; D gene: TRBD1; V gene: TRBV2; J gene: TRBJ1-3; CDR3 DNA: TGTGCCAGCAGTGAATTCGAGGGACAGGCCTCTGGAAACACCATATATTTT; CDR3 protein: CASSEFEGQASGNTIYF
clone size: NA; D gene: NA; V gene: TRBV29-1; J gene: TRBJ2-6; CDR3 DNA: TGCAGCGTGGCGGTGGCCTCTGGGGCCAACGTCCTGACTTTC; CDR3 protein: CSVAVASGANVLTF
clone size: NA; D gene: NA; V gene: TRBV5-5; J gene: TRBJ1-5; CDR3 DNA: TGTGCCAGCAGCTTGGATCTGAATCAGCCCCAGCATTTT; CDR3 protein: CASSLDLNQPQHF
clone size: NA; D gene: TRBD2; V gene: TRBV6-2/TRBV6-3; J gene: TRBJ2-1; CDR3 DNA: TGTGCCAGCAGTTACTCATTTAGCGGGAGTCTCAATGAGCAGTTCTTC; CDR3 protein: CASSYSFSGSLNEQFF
clone size: NA; D gene: TRBD1; V gene: TRBV6-5; J gene: TRBJ2-1; CDR3 DNA: TGTGCCAGCAGTCGGACAGGCTACAATGAGCAGTTCTTC; CDR3 protein: CASSRTGYNEQFF
clone size: NA; D gene: TRBD1; V gene: TRBV5-8; J gene: TRBJ1-5; CDR3 DNA: TGTGCCAGCGGACAGGGGATTAATAGCAATCAGCCCCAGCATTTT; CDR3 protein: CASGQGINSNQPQHF
clone size: once; D gene: NA; V gene: TRBV4-1; J gene: TRBJ1-1; CDR3 DNA: TGCGCCAGCAGATTAATAGGGGGATTGAACACTGAAGCTTTCTTT; CDR3 protein: CASRLIGGLNTEAFF
clone size: few; D gene: TRBD2; V gene: TRBV7-3; J gene: TRBJ2-7; CDR3 DNA: TGTGCCAGCAGCTTAAGCTTAGCGGGAGGGCCAGAGCAGTACTTC; CDR3 protein: CASSLSLAGGPEQYF
clone size: NA; D gene: NA; V gene: TRBV10-3; J gene: TRBJ1-1; CDR3 DNA: TGTGCCATCACCACGAACATGAACACTGAAGCTTTCTTT; CDR3 protein: CAITTNMNTEAFF
clone size: NA; D gene: TRBD1; V gene: TRBV5-1; J gene: TRBJ2-2; CDR3 DNA: TGCGCCAGCAGCTTGACAGGGGCGAACACCGGGGAGCTGTTTTTT; CDR3 protein: CASSLTGANTGELFF
clone size: once; D gene: NA; V gene: TRBV30; J gene: TRBJ2-7; CDR3 DNA: TGTGCCTGGAGTGTAGGAGCGGTGCCGTCCTACGAGCAGTACTTC; CDR3 protein: CAWSVGAVPSYEQYF
clone size: NA; D gene: NA; V gene: TRBV10-3; J gene: TRBJ1-4; CDR3 DNA: TGTGCCATCAGTGAGGGGACTCACGAGGCTGAAAAACTGTTTTTT; CDR3 protein: CAISEGTHEAEKLFF